What follows are 29 T cell receptor beta chains derived from one specimen sequenced in a study of blood T cell repertoires in COVID-19. Generated by immunoSEQ multiplex PCR, the TCRdb table keeps only in-frame clones and is missing some. The table has some 320,000 clones, roughly 90% seen once; the top ten hold 3.5% to 5%. The source material was PBMCs or T cells enriched from blood (not recorded which). The receptor source for this set is a woman in her twenties or thirties who had been exposed to COVID-19.

The gene calls are TRBV5-1 and TRBJ1-2; maybe TRBD1 (6 bases). Germline CDR1 SGHRS, CDR2 YFSETQ. The V gene lost 0 bases and the J gene lost 4 bases, with 10 bases spanning the gap. The CDR3 covers 14 residues. For the CDR3, the DNA is TGCGCCAGCAGCTTGGCCCAGACAGGCTATGGCTACACCTTC. Its translation: CASSLAQTGYGYTF.

The chain couples TRBV4-2 to TRBJ2-1, with 11 bases that match TRBD2. V shed 3 bases and J 11 bases; nucleotides not matched to a gene: 12. Germline V gives CDR1 LGHNA, CDR2 YNFKEQ. The CDR3 is 16 amino acids. CDR3 bases: TGTGCCAGCAGCCAGGAGATGACGGGACTAGCGGCCCAGCAGTTCTTC. It codes for CASSQEMTGLAAQQFF.

The V call is TRBV15, the J call TRBJ1-1, with D tentatively TRBD1 (6 bases). The CDR3 runs to 15 residues. Germline CDR1 reads LNHNV; CDR2 reads YYDKDF (reference sequence). V was cut by 4 bases and J by 7 bases, with 19 bases left in between. The CDR3 sequence: CATSTRDRPQFEAFF. The DNA of the CDR3 is TGTGCCACCAGCACCAGAGACAGGCCTCAATTTGAAGCTTTCTTT.

The CDR3 nucleotides are TGTGCCAGCAGCGCGACAGGGTTTAGCAATCAGCCCCAGCATTTT. Translation: CASSATGFSNQPQHF. This chain connects TRBV7-2 to TRBJ1-5, with 7 bases fitting TRBD1. Germline V gene sequence: CDR1 SGHTA, CDR2 FQGNSA. This CDR3 comprises 15 residues. V was pared by 5 bases and J by 0 bases, with 4 bases of the junction left unmatched.

This chain connects TRBV6-4 to TRBJ1-3; 7 nucleotides align to TRBD1. V was clipped by 2 bases and J by 0 bases; unmatched bases: 10. CDR1 is MRHNA and CDR2 is SNTAGT in the germline V gene. The CDR3 covers 18 residues. CDR3 protein: CASSDNGGQRDSGNTIYF. Written as DNA, the CDR3 is TGTGCCAGCAGTGACAACGGGGGACAGAGAGACTCTGGAAACACCATATATTTT.

The chain recombines TRBV18 with TRBJ1-3; D gene uncertain. CDR1 is KGHSH and CDR2 is LQKENI in the germline V gene. Trimming left V 0 bases short and J 0 bases short, with 12 bases between. The CDR3 contains 17 residues. CDR3: CASSPPLAAVSGNTIYF. The CDR3 DNA reads TGTGCCAGCTCACCACCCTTGGCCGCTGTCTCTGGAAACACCATATATTTT.

This chain connects TRBV29-1 to TRBJ1-1; tentative D call: TRBD1 (5 bases). This CDR3 has 15 residues. Germline V CDR1 and CDR2: SQVTM, ANQGSEA. Trimming cost V 6 bases and J 4 bases, with 21 bases left between them. Here the CDR3 DNA reads TGCAGCGTCGCTACCCGACAGTCCTTGAGCACTGAAGCTTTCTTT. Translation: CSVATRQSLSTEAFF.

This rearrangement joins TRBV6-2 or TRBV6-3 to TRBJ2-6, with D unresolved. Trimming took off 2 bases at V and 0 bases at J, with 14 bases between the two ends. The CDR3 has 18 residues. Germline V CDR1 and CDR2: MNHEY, SVGEGT. The CDR3, as DNA: TGTGCCAGCAGTTACGTCGGGTCAACTACCTCTGGGGCCAACGTCCTGACTTTC. This codes for CASSYVGSTTSGANVLTF.

V is TRBV4-1 and J is TRBJ1-2; TRBD1 is a possible D gene (5 bases). V dropped 7 bases and J dropped 1 base, with 16 bases sitting between them. The CDR3 has 15 residues. Germline V CDR1 and CDR2: MGHRA, YSYEKL. CDR3 nucleotides: TGCGCCAGCAACAATGCGGGGCACCTTAACTATGGCTACACCTTC. Encoded protein: CASNNAGHLNYGYTF.

Remarks on this clone: Other nucleotide sequences in the sample specify the same CDR3. V usage is TRBV3-1 (or the pseudogene TRBV3-2) and J usage is TRBJ1-2; no firm D call. Trimming removed 1 base at V and 8 bases at J, with 11 bases between. The CDR3 consists of 13 residues. Germline CDR1 and CDR2: LGHDT and YNNKEL (reference sequence). The CDR3 DNA reads TGTGCCAGCAGCCAAGGTGGCCGCGGGGGCTACACCTTC. It codes for CASSQGGRGGYTF.

The chain is built from TRBV7-2 and TRBJ2-3; D gene uncertain. The germline CDR1 and CDR2 sequences are SGHTA and FQGNSA. The CDR3 is 15 amino acids. The germline V and J ends were trimmed by 6 bases and 0 bases, with 13 bases remaining between them. In nucleotides, the CDR3 is TGTGCCAGCAGTCTTCCCCTTCCTAGCACAGATACGCAGTATTTT. Translating gives CASSLPLPSTDTQYF.

This sequence joins TRBV11-2 and TRBJ1-2; D not resolved. This CDR3 comprises 12 residues. Looked up from germline, CDR1 is SGHAT and CDR2 is FQNNGV. V was cut by 0 bases and J by 7 bases, with 6 bases left in between. The CDR3 is CASSLELSGYTF. CDR3 nucleotide sequence: TGTGCCAGCAGCTTAGAACTCTCTGGCTACACCTTC.

The chain joins TRBV5-1 to TRBJ1-4; D might be TRBD1 (6 bases). Trimming removed 5 bases from V and 5 bases from J, with 16 bases in between. Germline V CDR1 and CDR2: SGHRS, YFSETQ. CDR3 length equals 15 residues. CDR3 bases: TGCGCCAGCAGACCCAGGACAGCTAGAAATGAAAAACTGTTTTTT. The encoded protein is CASRPRTARNEKLFF.

This clone came up once. This chain links TRBV5-1 with TRBJ2-7; 10 bases map to TRBD2. V was clipped by 3 bases and J by 1 base; unmatched bases: 10. Per germline, CDR1 SGHRS and CDR2 YFSETQ. The length of the CDR3 is 17 residues. The CDR3 is CASSWEVTSGVSYEQYF. The CDR3 nucleotides are TGCGCCAGCAGCTGGGAGGTAACTAGCGGGGTATCCTACGAGCAGTACTTC.

V is TRBV6-2 or TRBV6-3 and J is TRBJ2-2, with TRBD2 identical over 9 bases. In germline, CDR1 is MNHEY, CDR2 SVGEGT. V lost 4 bases to trimming and J lost 2 bases; unmatched junction nucleotides: 11. This CDR3 comprises 18 residues. The CDR3 region has the DNA TGTGCCAGCAGTTTTTCAGCGGGGGGCTACTTTAACACCGGGGAGCTGTTTTTT. Translating gives CASSFSAGGYFNTGELFF.

The chain joins TRBV29-1 to TRBJ2-1; 7 bases fit TRBD1. CDR1 is SQVTM and CDR2 is ANQGSEA in the germline V gene. The CDR3 is 15 residues long. V gave up 6 bases and J gave up 5 bases; unmatched junction bases: 13. DNA of the CDR3: TGCAGCGTGGTACAGGGGAGCAATACGCACAATGAGCAGTTCTTC. It encodes CSVVQGSNTHNEQFF.

This clone was counted a single time. V is TRBV7-2 and J is TRBJ1-2; TRBD1 is a possible D gene (5 bases). This CDR3 has 14 amino acids. Germline loops: CDR1 SGHTA, CDR2 FQGNSA. Trimming left V 5 bases short and J 7 bases short, with 17 bases between. The CDR3 DNA is TGTGCCAGCAGCGACCGGGGGAGGGTAGGTGGCTACACCTTC. Amino acids: CASSDRGRVGGYTF.

V is TRBV6-2 or TRBV6-3 and J is TRBJ2-1, with D possibly matching TRBD2 (6 bases). Germline V gives CDR1 MNHEY, CDR2 SVGEGT. This CDR3 contains 13 residues. Trimming left V 6 bases short and J 10 bases short, with 16 bases between. CDR3 bases: TGTGCCAGCAGCCAACTATTGGGGGGAGAGCAGTTCTTC. This gives the protein CASSQLLGGEQFF.

V is TRBV29-1 and J is TRBJ1-1, with D tentatively TRBD1 (5 bases). Deletions cut 5 bases from V and 5 bases from J, with 12 bases between. CDR1 and CDR2 (germline): SQVTM, ANQGSEA. The CDR3 consists of 12 residues. CDR3 nucleotides: TGCAGCGTTTATAGGGGCCCAACTGAAGCTTTCTTT. Its translation is CSVYRGPTEAFF. Drawing the rest from reference TRBV29-1 and TRBJ1-1, the complete variable domain is SAVISQKPSRDICQRGTSLTIQCQVDSQVTMMFWYRQQPGQSLTLIATANQGSEATYESGFVIDKFPISRPNLTFSTLTVSNMSPEDSSIYLCSVYRGPTEAFFGQGTRLTVV.

The gene calls are TRBV3-1 (or the pseudogene TRBV3-2) and TRBJ2-3; no clear D. V lost 0 bases and J 1 base, leaving 11 bases between the germline ends. This CDR3 has 16 amino acids. Germline lookup yields CDR1 LGHDT and CDR2 YNNKEL (reference sequence). This CDR3 reads CASSQDTEWGTDTQYF. In DNA form, the CDR3 reads TGTGCCAGCAGCCAAGATACAGAGTGGGGCACAGATACGCAGTATTTT.

The rearrangement uses TRBV4-3 and TRBJ2-3, with a tentative D call TRBD2 (6 bases). The length of the CDR3 is 15 residues. The germline CDR1 and CDR2 sequences are LGHNA and YSLEER. Trimming took 4 bases from V and 3 from J, leaving 14 bases between them. The CDR3 nucleotides are TGCGCCAGCAGCCCGAGGAGGGCTGGGACAGATACGCAGTATTTT. It yields the protein CASSPRRAGTDTQYF.

This clone was detected once. This chain uses TRBV21-1 with TRBJ1-3. TRBV21-1 is deemed a pseudogene. CDR3 length equals 15 residues. In DNA form, the CDR3 reads TGTGCCAGCAGCAAAGGGCGGTGGACTGGAAACACCATATATTTT. Translating gives CASSKGRWTGNTIYF.

The chain combines TRBV29-1 with TRBJ1-5; 7 positions match TRBD1. This CDR3 is built from 14 residues. Trimming at V came to 5 bases and at J to 2 bases, leaving 6 bases not matched to a gene. Germline V gene lookup returns CDR1 SQVTM and CDR2 ANQGSEA. CDR3 loop: CSVLSGGGNQPQHF. In DNA form, the CDR3 reads TGCAGCGTTTTGTCAGGGGGAGGCAATCAGCCCCAGCATTTT.

The rearrangement links TRBV2 to TRBJ1-1; TRBD1 aligns across 8 bases. Germline V gene sequence: CDR1 SNHLY, CDR2 FYNNEI. Losses at the gene ends were 7 bases for V and 4 bases for J; bases not matched to a gene: 8. The CDR3 is 14 residues long. In DNA, the CDR3 is TGTGCCAGCACCCCGGACAGGGTGGGCACTGAAGCTTTCTTT. Translation gives CASTPDRVGTEAFF.

CDR3 bases: TGTGCCAGCAGCTTAGGAGCGGGGGGGCTGACAGATACGCAGTATTTT. Its protein is CASSLGAGGLTDTQYF. This chain connects TRBV11-2 to TRBJ2-3; 10 bases match TRBD2. The CDR3 totals 16 residues. From germline, CDR1 is SGHAT and CDR2 FQNNGV. J was trimmed by 3 bases and V by 1 base; bases with no gene match: 4.

CDR3 sequence: CASSFYLKSSGQGVDQPQHF. The CDR3, as DNA: TGTGCCAGCAGCTTTTACCTTAAGTCCTCGGGACAGGGTGTCGATCAGCCCCAGCATTTT. V and J are TRBV5-5 and TRBJ1-5; 9 positions match TRBD1. The CDR3 totals 20 residues. V was pared by 2 bases and J by 5 bases, with 20 bases of the junction left unmatched. CDR1 is SGHKS and CDR2 is YYEKEE in the germline V gene (reference sequence).

This clone was recorded a few times. V and J are TRBV10-3 and TRBJ2-3; no definite D call. This CDR3 region has 12 residues. The germline CDR1 and CDR2 sequences are ENHRY and SYGVKD. Between the trimmed V and J ends, which lost 6 bases and 6 bases, there was a span of 10 bases. The CDR3 spells CAISPSQDTQYF. The DNA of the CDR3 is TGTGCCATCAGCCCTTCACAGGATACGCAGTATTTT.

This rearrangement joins TRBV7-6 to TRBJ2-1; TRBD1 aligns across 10 bases. The CDR3 is 15 amino acids. J was trimmed by 9 bases and V by 6 bases; bases with no gene match: 11. CDR1 is SGHVS, CDR2 FNYEAQ, per germline. The CDR3 reads CASSNRGQGRGEQFF. The DNA for the CDR3 is TGTGCCAGCAGTAACCGGGGACAGGGGAGGGGTGAGCAGTTCTTC.

This CDR3 is CASSLERGSTGELFF. CDR3 sequence (DNA): TGCGCCAGCAGCTTGGAGCGGGGGAGCACCGGGGAGCTGTTTTTT. The genes are TRBV5-1 and TRBJ2-2, with 8 bases matching TRBD2. CDR3 length: 15 residues. The junction had 2 bases not matched to a gene; V was cut back by 0 bases and J by 4 bases. CDR1 is SGHRS and CDR2 is YFSETQ in the germline V gene.